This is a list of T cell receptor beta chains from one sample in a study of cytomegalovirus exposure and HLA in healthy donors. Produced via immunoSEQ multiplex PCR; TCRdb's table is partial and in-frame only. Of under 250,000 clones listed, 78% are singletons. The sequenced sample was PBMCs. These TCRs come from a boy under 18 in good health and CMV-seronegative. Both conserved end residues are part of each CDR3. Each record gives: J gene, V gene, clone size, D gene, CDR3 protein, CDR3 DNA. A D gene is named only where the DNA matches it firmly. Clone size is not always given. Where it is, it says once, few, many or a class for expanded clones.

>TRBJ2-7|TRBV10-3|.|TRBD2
CAINRPGGGADEQYF
TGTGCCATCAACAGACCAGGCGGGGGGGCAGACGAGCAGTACTTC
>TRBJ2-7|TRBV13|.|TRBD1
CASTPWQGQGTSEQYF
TGTGCCAGCACCCCTTGGCAGGGACAGGGTACGAGCGAGCAGTACTTC
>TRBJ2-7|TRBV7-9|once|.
CASSLAPSPREQYF
TGTGCCAGCAGCTTGGCTCCCTCTCCGCGGGAGCAGTACTTC
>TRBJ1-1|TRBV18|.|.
CASSPSNTEAFF
TGTGCCAGCTCACCGAGTAACACTGAAGCTTTCTTT
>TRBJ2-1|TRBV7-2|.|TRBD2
CASSTSGVNNEQFF
TGTGCCAGCAGCACAAGCGGGGTCAACAATGAGCAGTTCTTC
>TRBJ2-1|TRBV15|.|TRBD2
CATSRDPSGGTTSSNEQFF
TGTGCCACCAGCAGAGATCCTAGCGGGGGGACGACATCGAGTAATGAGCAGTTCTTC
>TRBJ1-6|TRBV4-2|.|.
CASSQEWGMGNSPLHF
TGTGCCAGCAGCCAGGAATGGGGCATGGGCAATTCACCCCTCCACTTT
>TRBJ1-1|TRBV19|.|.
CASSTGLTEAFF
TGTGCCAGTAGTACAGGGCTCACTGAAGCTTTCTTT
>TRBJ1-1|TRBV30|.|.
CAWNKLVNTEAFF
TGTGCCTGGAATAAGCTCGTGAACACTGAAGCTTTCTTT
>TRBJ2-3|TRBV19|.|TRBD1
CASSIDLEGALQYF
TGTGCCAGTAGTATAGATCTAGAGGGGGCGCTCCAGTATTTT
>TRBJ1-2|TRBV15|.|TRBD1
CATSRGRGNYGYTF
TGTGCCACCAGCAGAGGCAGGGGGAACTATGGCTACACCTTC
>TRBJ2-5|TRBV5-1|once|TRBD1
CASSLYRTGVIVGETQYF
TGCGCCAGCAGCTTGTATCGGACAGGGGTTATCGTGGGAGAGACCCAGTACTTC
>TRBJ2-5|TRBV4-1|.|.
CASSQATGRSIGTQYF
TGCGCCAGCAGCCAAGCGACGGGTAGATCCATCGGGACCCAGTACTTC
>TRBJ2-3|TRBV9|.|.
CASSWTQEDTQYF
TGTGCCAGCAGCTGGACACAAGAAGATACGCAGTATTTT
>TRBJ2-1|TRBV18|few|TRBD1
CASSPSKQGPYNEQFF
TGTGCCAGCTCACCTTCTAAACAGGGGCCGTACAATGAGCAGTTCTTC
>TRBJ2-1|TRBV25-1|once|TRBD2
CASSEPGLAGAHEQFF
TGTGCCAGCAGTGAGCCCGGACTAGCGGGAGCCCATGAGCAGTTCTTC
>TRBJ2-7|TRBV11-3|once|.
CASSERRGARNEQYF
TGTGCCAGCAGCGAGCGACGGGGGGCGCGGAACGAGCAGTACTTC
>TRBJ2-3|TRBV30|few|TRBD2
CAWSLTRTSEVGDTQYF
TGTGCCTGGAGTCTGACGCGGACTAGCGAGGTGGGTGATACGCAGTATTTT
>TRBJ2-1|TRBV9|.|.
CASSVVGGGGYNEQFF
TGTGCCAGCAGCGTAGTCGGGGGAGGGGGCTACAATGAGCAGTTCTTC
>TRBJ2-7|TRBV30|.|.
CAWSDQNYYEQYF
TGTGCCTGGAGTGATCAGAACTACTACGAGCAGTACTTC
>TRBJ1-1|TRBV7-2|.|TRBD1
CASSFVPGQLSMNTEAFF
TGTGCCAGCAGCTTTGTCCCGGGACAGTTATCAATGAACACTGAAGCTTTCTTT
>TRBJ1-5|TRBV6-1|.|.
CASSGLGARGNQPQHF
TGTGCCAGCAGTGGCTTAGGGGCCAGAGGCAATCAGCCCCAGCATTTT
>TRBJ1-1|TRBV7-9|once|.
CASSLGGSGNTEAFF
TGTGCCAGCAGCTTAGGAGGGAGCGGGAACACTGAAGCTTTCTTT
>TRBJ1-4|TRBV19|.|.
CASSSGQISNEKLFF
TGTGCCAGTAGTTCCGGACAGATTTCCAATGAAAAACTGTTTTTT
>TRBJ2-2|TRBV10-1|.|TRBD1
CASRGQGNTGELFF
TGCGCCAGCAGGGGACAGGGTAACACCGGGGAGCTGTTTTTT
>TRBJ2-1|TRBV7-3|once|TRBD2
CASSLTYAGGYNEQFF
TGTGCCAGCAGCTTAACGTATGCGGGGGGGTACAATGAGCAGTTCTTC
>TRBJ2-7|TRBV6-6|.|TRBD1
CASSYQDRSYEQYF
TGTGCCAGCAGTTACCAGGACAGGTCCTACGAGCAGTACTTC
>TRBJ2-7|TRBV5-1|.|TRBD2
CASSRGGLNEQYF
TGCGCCAGCAGCCGGGGAGGGCTAAACGAGCAGTACTTC
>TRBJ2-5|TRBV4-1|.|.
CASSRSMALGTQYF
TGCGCCAGCAGCCGGAGTATGGCCCTTGGGACCCAGTACTTC
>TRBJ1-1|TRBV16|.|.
CASSQDFNTEAFF
TGTGCCAGCAGCCAAGACTTTAACACTGAAGCTTTCTTT
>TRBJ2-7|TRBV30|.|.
CAWSVPGLTYEQYF
TGTGCCTGGAGTGTACCGGGACTGACCTACGAGCAGTACTTC
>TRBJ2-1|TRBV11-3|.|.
CASRRFAGRNEQFF
TGTGCCAGCCGAAGATTTGCAGGCCGCAATGAGCAGTTCTTC
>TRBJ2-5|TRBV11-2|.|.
CASSLGGTYRPPQAQYF
TGTGCCAGCAGCTTAGGGGGGACTTACCGCCCTCCTCAGGCCCAGTACTTC
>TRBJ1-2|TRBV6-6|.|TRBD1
CASSQRDRGLGYTF
TGTGCCAGCAGTCAAAGGGACAGGGGCCTCGGCTACACCTTC
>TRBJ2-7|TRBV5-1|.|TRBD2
CASSPSGAGDSYEQYF
TGCGCCAGCAGCCCAAGTGGGGCGGGAGACTCCTACGAGCAGTACTTC
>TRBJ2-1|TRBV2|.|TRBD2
CASRGLGRYNEQFF
TGTGCCAGCAGGGGACTAGGTCGCTACAATGAGCAGTTCTTC
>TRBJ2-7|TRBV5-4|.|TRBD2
CASSLRLAGVPSEQYF
TGTGCCAGCAGCTTACGACTAGCGGGAGTACCGAGCGAGCAGTACTTC
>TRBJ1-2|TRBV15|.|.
CATSRDQGRGGYTF
TGTGCCACCAGCAGAGATCAGGGAAGGGGGGGCTACACCTTC
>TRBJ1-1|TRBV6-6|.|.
CASIRRGAGPGTEAFF
TGTGCCAGCATCAGGCGGGGGGCAGGTCCCGGAACTGAAGCTTTCTTT
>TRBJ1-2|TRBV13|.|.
CASSMAPNYGYTF
TGTGCCAGCAGCATGGCACCTAACTATGGCTACACCTTC
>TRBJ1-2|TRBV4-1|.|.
CASSHLLRRDYGYTF
TGCGCCAGCAGCCATCTCCTCAGACGGGACTATGGCTACACCTTC
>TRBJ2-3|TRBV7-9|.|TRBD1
CASSARAGGDTQYF
TGTGCCAGCAGCGCAAGGGCAGGGGGAGATACGCAGTATTTT